This paragraph covers one TCR beta chain sequence. This sample stems from a study of human thymus T cells. Assay used: immunoSEQ multiplex PCR; TCRdb lists only in-frame clones, some missing. The table lists just over 45,000 clones, 95% of them singletons. The CDR3 loop spans 16 amino acids. The V gene's germline CDR1 is SGHTA and CDR2 FQGNSA. Trimming removed 0 bases from V and 5 bases from J, with 16 bases in between. This receptor was obtained from a girl under three years old with a congenital heart defect but otherwise immunologically healthy. The J gene is TRBJ1-2, the V gene TRBV7-2, with D uncertain. The sequencing input was blood. The CDR3 loop reads CASSLARATEGYGYTF. CDR3 nucleotides: TGTGCCAGCAGCTTAGCGCGTGCGACGGAGGGTTATGGCTACACCTTC.